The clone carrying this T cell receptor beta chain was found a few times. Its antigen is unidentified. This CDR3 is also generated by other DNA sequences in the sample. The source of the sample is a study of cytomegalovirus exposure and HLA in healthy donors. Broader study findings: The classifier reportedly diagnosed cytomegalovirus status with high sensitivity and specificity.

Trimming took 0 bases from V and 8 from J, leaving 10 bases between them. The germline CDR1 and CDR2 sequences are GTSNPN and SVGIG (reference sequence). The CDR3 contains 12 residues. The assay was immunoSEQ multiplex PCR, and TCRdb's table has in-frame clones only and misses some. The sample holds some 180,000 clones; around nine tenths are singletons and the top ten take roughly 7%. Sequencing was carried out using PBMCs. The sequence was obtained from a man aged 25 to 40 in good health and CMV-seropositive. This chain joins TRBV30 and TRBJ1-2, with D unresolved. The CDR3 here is CAWSVGRGGYTF. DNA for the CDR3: TGTGCCTGGAGTGTAGGGAGAGGAGGCTACACCTTC.